This TCR beta chain comes out of a study of neurological immune-mediated disorders. One entry per CDR3 protein, called by TCRdb with MiXCR from the 5' RACE reads. The table has tens of thousands of distinct CDR3 sequences, approximately 13% seen once; the top ten hold around 14%. Germline V gene data show CDR1 as SQVTM and CDR2 as ANQGSEA. V shed 6 bases, J shed 3 bases, and the junction held 14 bases outside the gene matches. CDR3 length: 17 residues. This clonotype appeared many times. The sequencing sample was made of PBMCs. The genes are TRBV29-1 and TRBJ2-7, with TRBD2 matching over 13 bases. The receptor was isolated from a woman aged 55-70 years with HTLV-1-associated myelopathy (HAM/TSP). CDR3 protein: CSVLSGLAGLPNYEQYF. DNA for the CDR3: TGCAGCGTGTTATCGGGACTAGCGGGGTTACCAAACTACGAGCAGTACTTC.